The next 30 T cell receptor beta chains were all read from a single sample in a study of blood T cell repertoires in COVID-19. Sequenced by immunoSEQ multiplex PCR; TCRdb stores in-frame clones only, minus some. The sample lists 150,000 to 180,000 clones, under 90% occurring once. Source material: PBMCs or T cells enriched from blood (not recorded which). The receptor set was obtained from a man aged 45-65 years who had recovered from COVID-19.

This clone was observed a few times. The chain joins TRBV6-2 or TRBV6-3 to TRBJ1-1, with D possibly TRBD1 on 6 matching bases. The CDR3 has 15 residues. With 4 bases removed from V and 4 bases from J, the gap between germline ends came to 16 bases. Germline lookup yields CDR1 MNHEY and CDR2 SVGEGT. Written as DNA, the CDR3 is TGTGCCAGCAGTTTTGGGGGGGCCGGGGGCACTGAAGCTTTCTTT. Its protein is CASSFGGAGGTEAFF.

The chain uses TRBV4-1 and TRBJ2-1; 7 bases map to TRBD2. Per the germline V gene, CDR1 is MGHRA and CDR2 is YSYEKL. This CDR3 is 16 amino acids long. V was pared by 4 bases and J by 4 bases, with 10 bases of the junction left unmatched. The CDR3 spells CASSPRGTTTYNEQFF. The CDR3 DNA is TGCGCCAGCAGCCCCCGCGGGACTACGACTTACAATGAGCAGTTCTTC.

The chain uses TRBV30 and TRBJ1-2; D call uncertain. The V gene's germline CDR1 is GTSNPN and CDR2 SVGIG (reference sequence). The CDR3 totals 12 residues. Trimming pared 1 base from V and 7 bases from J, leaving 10 bases between. The CDR3 sequence: CAWSGGEGGYTF. For the CDR3, the DNA is TGTGCCTGGAGTGGGGGAGAAGGTGGCTACACCTTC.

This clone was recorded once. The chain has TRBV18 and TRBJ1-1; TRBD1 agrees at 10 bases. Per germline, CDR1 KGHSH and CDR2 LQKENI. V shed 6 bases, J shed 0 bases, and the junction held 4 bases outside the gene matches. This CDR3 has 15 residues. DNA for the CDR3: TGTGCCAGCTCCCCGGGACAGGGGATGAACACTGAAGCTTTCTTT. It yields the protein CASSPGQGMNTEAFF. Complete variable domain (other parts from reference TRBV18 and TRBJ1-1): NAGVMQNPRHLVRRRGQEARLRCSPMKGHSHVYWYRQLPEEGLKFMVYLQKENIIDESGMPKERFSAEFPKEGPSILRIQQVVRGDSAAYFCASSPGQGMNTEAFFGQGTRLTVV.

The CDR3 nucleotides are TGTGCCAGCAGCTTAGGGGGCGCAGGTGACTATGGCTACACCTTC. This translates into CASSLGGAGDYGYTF. The genes are TRBV7-6 and TRBJ1-2; D may be TRBD1 (5 bases). This CDR3 has 15 amino acids. CDR1 and CDR2 from the germline V gene are SGHVS and FNYEAQ. V lost 1 base, J lost 3 bases, and 12 bases lay in between.

The rearrangement uses TRBV29-1 and TRBJ1-2, with 8 bases identical to TRBD1. Germline V gene lookup returns CDR1 SQVTM and CDR2 ANQGSEA. The CDR3 length is 14 residues. J was trimmed by 8 bases and V by 4 bases; bases with no gene match: 12. The CDR3 DNA reads TGCAGCGTTGGGGACACGACAGGGGCGGGCGGCTACACCTTC. This translates into CSVGDTTGAGGYTF. Supplemented by reference TRBV29-1 and TRBJ1-2, the full variable domain reads SAVISQKPSRDICQRGTSLTIQCQVDSQVTMMFWYRQQPGQSLTLIATANQGSEATYESGFVIDKFPISRPNLTFSTLTVSNMSPEDSSIYLCSVGDTTGAGGYTFGSGTRLTVV.

The chain couples TRBV4-1 to TRBJ1-5; D is perhaps TRBD1 (5 bases). The germline V and J ends were trimmed by 1 base and 6 bases, with 19 bases remaining between them. The CDR3 loop spans 17 amino acids. Germline V gene data show CDR1 as MGHRA and CDR2 as YSYEKL. The CDR3 protein is CASSQVGGRQRGQPQHF. The DNA for the CDR3 is TGCGCCAGCAGCCAAGTTGGGGGGAGACAAAGGGGTCAGCCCCAGCATTTT.

This clone was observed a handful of times. The chain joins TRBV6-5 to TRBJ1-1, with 7 bases that match TRBD1. CDR1 is MNHEY and CDR2 is SVGAGI in the germline V gene. V lost 6 bases and J lost 5; bases outside the gene matches: 6. The CDR3 runs 13 residues. Here the CDR3 DNA reads TGTGCCAGCAGGACAGGGTTTGGGACTGAAGCTTTCTTT. It codes for CASRTGFGTEAFF.

This clone was found a few times. The chain is built from TRBV4-2 and TRBJ2-5; TRBD2 matches at 13 bases. J gave up 5 bases and V 1 base, and 13 bases lay outside the gene matches. Germline V CDR1 and CDR2: LGHNA, YNFKEQ. The CDR3 has 19 residues. The CDR3 DNA reads as TGTGCCAGCAGCCAAGTTTCTGGGACTAGCGGGGCTCCGCGGGAGACCCAGTACTTC. Its protein product is CASSQVSGTSGAPRETQYF.

The J gene is TRBJ1-1, the V gene TRBV25-1; TRBD1 aligns across 7 bases. The J segment lost 5 bases and the V segment lost 1 base, leaving 1 base of the junction unmatched. CDR1 and CDR2 from the germline V gene are MGHDK and SYGVNS. This CDR3 region has 13 residues. CDR3 nucleotides: TGTGCCAGCAGTGAATCAGGGGGAACTGAAGCTTTCTTT. Translated: CASSESGGTEAFF.

The chain has TRBV11-3 and TRBJ2-7, with 10 bases matching TRBD1. The CDR3 runs 15 residues. The V gene end was trimmed by 5 bases and the J gene end by 1 base; junction bases not matched to a gene: 5. Per the germline V gene, CDR1 is SGHNT and CDR2 is YENEEA. CDR3 loop: CASSIRTGGSYEQYF. CDR3 nucleotide sequence: TGTGCCAGCAGCATACGGACAGGGGGGTCCTACGAGCAGTACTTC.

The gene calls are TRBV6-5 and TRBJ2-5; D is perhaps TRBD1 (5 bases). This CDR3 has 15 amino acids. Germline CDR1 MNHEY, CDR2 SVGAGI. V was shortened by 5 bases and J by 4 bases, with 17 bases between the two germline ends. CDR3 in amino acids: CASSPPAGIGETQYF. For the CDR3, the DNA is TGTGCCAGCAGTCCCCCTGCAGGGATCGGAGAGACCCAGTACTTC.

Comment on this clone: A single base separates this from a much larger clone, so it may be a read error. Different DNA sequences within this sample yield the same CDR3. The genes are TRBV2 and TRBJ2-1; 14 bases match TRBD2. This CDR3 region has 17 residues. CDR1 is SNHLY and CDR2 is FYNNEI in the germline V gene. The CDR3 sequence is CARGGTSGGRTYNEQFF. As DNA, the CDR3 is TGCGCCCGCGGGGGGACTAGCGGGGGACGGACGTACAATGAGCAGTTCTTC.

CDR3 coding DNA: TGTGCCATCTCAGGGTGGTCTGGGGCCAACGTCCTGACTTTC. Amino acid sequence: CAISGWSGANVLTF. This rearrangement joins TRBV2 to TRBJ2-6, with a tentative D call TRBD1 (5 bases). The CDR3 extends over 14 amino acids. Looked up from germline, CDR1 is SNHLY and CDR2 is FYNNEI. The V gene lost 10 bases and the J gene lost 1 base, with 11 bases spanning the gap.

The gene calls are TRBV6-2 or TRBV6-3 and TRBJ2-2; 10 bases map to TRBD1. The CDR3 consists of 16 residues. Germline values: CDR1 MNHEY, CDR2 SVGEGT. Trimming removed 4 bases from V and 4 bases from J; junction bases left unmatched: 6. This CDR3 reads CASSSVGTGVTGELFF. The CDR3 coding sequence is TGTGCCAGCAGTTCCGTGGGGACAGGGGTCACCGGGGAGCTGTTTTTT.

The V and J genes are TRBV29-1 and TRBJ2-7, with 9 bases that match TRBD1. The J segment lost 6 bases and the V segment lost 5 bases, leaving 11 bases of the junction unmatched. CDR1 is SQVTM and CDR2 is ANQGSEA in the germline V gene. This CDR3 has 14 amino acids. DNA of the CDR3: TGCAGCGTTACCCCCTCGGGACAGGGAACCGAGCAGTACTTC. Its translation: CSVTPSGQGTEQYF.

This chain links TRBV5-4 with TRBJ2-7, with 10 bases matching TRBD2. With V trimmed by 3 bases and J by 2 bases, 5 bases remained unmatched. Germline CDR1 and CDR2: SGHNT and YYREEE (reference sequence). CDR3 length: 15 amino acids. The chain's CDR3 is CASSWDSGGPYEQYF. Written as DNA, the CDR3 is TGTGCCAGCAGCTGGGATAGCGGGGGGCCCTACGAGCAGTACTTC.

The genes are TRBV11-2 and TRBJ2-1, with TRBD2 identical over 11 bases. V gave up 5 bases and J gave up 9 bases; unmatched junction bases: 6. Germline values: CDR1 SGHAT, CDR2 FQNNGV. The CDR3 is 14 residues long. In nucleotides, the CDR3 is TGTGCCAGCAGCATCCTAGCGGGGGGCGGTGAGCAGTTCTTC. This translates into CASSILAGGGEQFF.

This clone came up a few times. J is TRBJ2-1 and V is TRBV9, with 7 bases identical to TRBD1. From germline, CDR1 is SGDLS and CDR2 YYNGEE. V shed 4 bases, J shed 7 bases, and the junction held 11 bases outside the gene matches. This CDR3 is built from 15 residues. CDR3 in DNA: TGTGCCAGCAGCATCATGGGACAGAATCGTAATGAGCAGTTCTTC. It yields the protein CASSIMGQNRNEQFF.

The chain's CDR3 is CASSLTGELFF. The CDR3 coding sequence is TGTGCCAGCAGTCTCACCGGGGAGCTGTTTTTT. The chain joins TRBV6-5 to TRBJ2-2, with unresolved D. V dropped 5 bases and J dropped 4 bases, with 2 bases sitting between them. The CDR3 totals 11 residues. CDR1 MNHEY and CDR2 SVGAGI come from the germline V gene.

In the case of this clone: The same CDR3 can be traced to other DNA sequences in this sample. The genes are TRBV3-1 (or the pseudogene TRBV3-2) and TRBJ2-7; 8 nucleotides align to TRBD1. Germline V gene lookup returns CDR1 LGHDT and CDR2 YNNKEL (reference sequence). Trimming cost V 4 bases and J 0 bases; bases outside gene matches: 8. The CDR3 runs 16 residues. CDR3 amino acids: CASSPEGTGYSYEQYF. The CDR3 coding sequence is TGTGCCAGCAGCCCAGAGGGGACAGGTTACTCCTACGAGCAGTACTTC.

V usage is TRBV28 and J usage is TRBJ1-5; D ambiguous. V was pared by 2 bases and J by 7 bases, with 12 bases between. This CDR3 spans 14 amino acids. The germline V gene encodes CDR1 MDHEN and CDR2 SYDVKM. CDR3 sequence: CASSLPGLEQPQHF. CDR3 nucleotides: TGTGCCAGCAGTTTACCGGGTCTTGAACAGCCCCAGCATTTT.

The V gene is TRBV6-5, the J gene TRBJ2-7; the match to TRBD1 covers 8 bases. V was pared by 2 bases and J by 6 bases, with 3 bases of the junction left unmatched. This CDR3 has 13 residues. Germline values: CDR1 MNHEY, CDR2 SVGAGI. CDR3 loop: CASSYAGGGEQYF. As DNA, the CDR3 is TGTGCCAGCAGTTACGCAGGGGGCGGCGAGCAGTACTTC.

This sequence joins TRBV9 and TRBJ1-4; D is perhaps TRBD1 (6 bases). This CDR3 spans 15 amino acids. Between the trimmed V and J ends, which lost 2 bases and 0 bases, there was a span of 8 bases. The germline V gene encodes CDR1 SGDLS and CDR2 YYNGEE. In nucleotides, the CDR3 is TGTGCCAGCAGCGTCCAGGGGACAACTAATGAAAAACTGTTTTTT. Translated, it gives CASSVQGTTNEKLFF.

This sequence joins TRBV5-6 and TRBJ1-1; tentatively, D is TRBD1 (5 bases). Trimming pared 0 bases from V and 0 bases from J, leaving 6 bases between. The CDR3 sequence is 14 residues long. Germline values: CDR1 SGHDT, CDR2 YYEEEE. CDR3 DNA sequence: TGTGCCAGCAGCTTGGGACAGATGAACACTGAAGCTTTCTTT. Its translation is CASSLGQMNTEAFF.

The genes are TRBV5-1 and TRBJ1-5, with 11 nucleotides matching TRBD1. V shed 4 bases and J 5 bases; nucleotides not matched to a gene: 5. The germline V gene encodes CDR1 SGHRS and CDR2 YFSETQ. This CDR3 is 15 amino acids long. CDR3 DNA sequence: TGCGCCAGCAGCCCCGGACAGGGGGCACATCAGCCCCAGCATTTT. It is translated as CASSPGQGAHQPQHF.

This chain connects TRBV4-3 to TRBJ1-4; 7 bases are a match to TRBD1. Germline V gene sequence: CDR1 LGHNA, CDR2 YSLEER. The CDR3 length is 19 residues. Trimming removed 0 bases from V and 0 bases from J; junction bases left unmatched: 10. CDR3 sequence reads: CASSQDLYRQGTTNEKLFF. CDR3 sequence (DNA): TGCGCCAGCAGCCAAGATCTATATCGACAGGGCACAACTAATGAAAAACTGTTTTTT.

The chain recombines TRBV30 with TRBJ1-5; 8 nucleotides match TRBD1. V was clipped by 3 bases and J by 1 base; unmatched bases: 8. Germline V lookup: CDR1 GTSNPN, CDR2 SVGIG (reference sequence). The CDR3 has 16 residues. CDR3 nucleotide sequence: TGTGCCTGGAGGGGGACAGGTCGGGGAAGCAATCAGCCCCAGCATTTT. This sequence encodes CAWRGTGRGSNQPQHF.

The gene calls are TRBV14 and TRBJ2-5, with 7 positions matching TRBD2. The germline gives CDR1 SGHDN, CDR2 FVKESK. The V gene end was trimmed by 0 bases and the J gene end by 4 bases; junction bases not matched to a gene: 8. This CDR3 is built from 16 residues. CDR3 residues: CASSQDEETSLETQYF. DNA of the CDR3: TGTGCCAGCAGCCAAGATGAGGAGACTAGCTTAGAGACCCAGTACTTC.

This chain uses TRBV19 with TRBJ1-5; 11 nucleotides agree with TRBD1. CDR3 length equals 14 residues. Germline CDR1 is LNHDA and CDR2 is SQIVND (reference sequence). V gave up 6 bases and J gave up 11 bases; unmatched junction bases: 9. This chain's CDR3 is CASSSGQGAPAQHF. The CDR3 DNA sequence: TGTGCCAGTAGCTCTGGACAGGGGGCTCCAGCCCAGCATTTT.